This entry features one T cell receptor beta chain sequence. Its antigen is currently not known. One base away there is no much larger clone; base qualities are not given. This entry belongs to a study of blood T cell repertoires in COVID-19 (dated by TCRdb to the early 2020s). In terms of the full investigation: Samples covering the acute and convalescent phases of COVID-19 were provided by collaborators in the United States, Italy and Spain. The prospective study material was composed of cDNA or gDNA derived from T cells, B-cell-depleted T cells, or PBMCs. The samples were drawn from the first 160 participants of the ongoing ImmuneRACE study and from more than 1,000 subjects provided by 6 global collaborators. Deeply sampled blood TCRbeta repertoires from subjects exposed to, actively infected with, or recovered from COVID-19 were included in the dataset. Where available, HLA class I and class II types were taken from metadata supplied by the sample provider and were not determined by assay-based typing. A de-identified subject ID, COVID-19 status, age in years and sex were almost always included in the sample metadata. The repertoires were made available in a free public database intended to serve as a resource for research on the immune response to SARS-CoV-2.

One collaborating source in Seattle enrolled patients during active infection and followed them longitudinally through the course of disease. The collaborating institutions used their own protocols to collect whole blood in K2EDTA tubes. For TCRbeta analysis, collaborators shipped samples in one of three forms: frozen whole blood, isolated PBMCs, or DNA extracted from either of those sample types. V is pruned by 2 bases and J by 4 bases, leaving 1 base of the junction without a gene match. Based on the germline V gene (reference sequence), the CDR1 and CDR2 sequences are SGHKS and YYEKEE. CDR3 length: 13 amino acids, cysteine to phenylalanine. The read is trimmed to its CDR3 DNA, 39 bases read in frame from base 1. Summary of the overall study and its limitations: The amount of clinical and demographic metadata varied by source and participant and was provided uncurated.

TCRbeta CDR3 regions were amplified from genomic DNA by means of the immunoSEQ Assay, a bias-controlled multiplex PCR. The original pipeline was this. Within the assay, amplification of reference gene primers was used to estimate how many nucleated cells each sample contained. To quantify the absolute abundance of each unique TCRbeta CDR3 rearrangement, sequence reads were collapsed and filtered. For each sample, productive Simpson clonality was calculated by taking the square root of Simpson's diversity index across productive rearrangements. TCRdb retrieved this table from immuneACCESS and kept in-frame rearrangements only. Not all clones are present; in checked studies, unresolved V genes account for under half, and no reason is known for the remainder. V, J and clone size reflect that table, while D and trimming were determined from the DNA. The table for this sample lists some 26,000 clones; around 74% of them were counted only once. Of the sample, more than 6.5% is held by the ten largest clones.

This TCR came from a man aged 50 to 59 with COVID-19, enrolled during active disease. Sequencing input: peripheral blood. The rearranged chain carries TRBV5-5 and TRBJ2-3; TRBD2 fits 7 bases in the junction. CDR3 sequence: CASSFTSADTQYF. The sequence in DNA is TGTGCCAGCAGCTTCACTAGCGCAGATACGCAGTATTTT.